The TCR beta chain under discussion was sequenced for a study of cytomegalovirus exposure and HLA in healthy donors. This CDR3 has 14 residues. The germline gives CDR1 SGHAT, CDR2 FQNNGV. V lost 1 base and J 3 bases, leaving 9 bases between the germline ends. Use of 60 Vbeta and 13 Jbeta primers characterized the PCR. Assay used: immunoSEQ multiplex PCR; TCRdb lists only in-frame clones, some missing. Its table records tens of thousands of clones. The sequenced sample was PBMCs. The V and J genes are TRBV11-2 and TRBJ1-2; D gene ambiguous. The sequence came from a woman aged 35 to 49 in good health and CMV-seronegative. CDR3 sequence (DNA): TGTGCCAGCAGCTTAGTATCGGCGGACTATGGCTACACCTTC. Protein sequence: CASSLVSADYGYTF.